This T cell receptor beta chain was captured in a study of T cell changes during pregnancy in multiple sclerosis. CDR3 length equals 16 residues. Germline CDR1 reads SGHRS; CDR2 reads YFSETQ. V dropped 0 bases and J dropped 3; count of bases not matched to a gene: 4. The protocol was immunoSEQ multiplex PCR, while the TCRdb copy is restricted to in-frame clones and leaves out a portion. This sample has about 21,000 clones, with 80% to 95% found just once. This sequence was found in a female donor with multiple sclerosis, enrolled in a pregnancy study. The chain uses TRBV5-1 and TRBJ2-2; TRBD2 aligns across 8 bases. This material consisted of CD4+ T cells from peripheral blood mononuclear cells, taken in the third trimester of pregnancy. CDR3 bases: TGCGCCAGCAGCTTGGATTTAGCGGGACACACCGGGGAGCTGTTTTTT. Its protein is CASSLDLAGHTGELFF.